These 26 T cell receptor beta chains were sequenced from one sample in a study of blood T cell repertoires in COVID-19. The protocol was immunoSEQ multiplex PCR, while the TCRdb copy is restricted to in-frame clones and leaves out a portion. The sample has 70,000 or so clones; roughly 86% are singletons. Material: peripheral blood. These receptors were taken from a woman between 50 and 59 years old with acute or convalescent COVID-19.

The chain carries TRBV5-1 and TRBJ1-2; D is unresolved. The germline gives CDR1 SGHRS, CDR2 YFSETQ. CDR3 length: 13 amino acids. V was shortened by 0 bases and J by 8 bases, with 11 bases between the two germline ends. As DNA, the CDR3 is TGCGCCAGCAGCTTGGTTGGGTATAGCGGCTACACCTTC. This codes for CASSLVGYSGYTF.

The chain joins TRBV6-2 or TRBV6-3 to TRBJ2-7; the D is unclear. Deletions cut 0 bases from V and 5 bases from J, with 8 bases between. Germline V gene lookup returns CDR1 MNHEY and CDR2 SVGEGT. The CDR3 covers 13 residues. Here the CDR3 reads CASSYSRFDEQYF. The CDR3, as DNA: TGTGCCAGCAGTTACTCCCGGTTCGACGAGCAGTACTTC.

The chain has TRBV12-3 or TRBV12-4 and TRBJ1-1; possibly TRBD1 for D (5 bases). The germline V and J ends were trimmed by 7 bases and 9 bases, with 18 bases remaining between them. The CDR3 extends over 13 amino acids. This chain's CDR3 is CASTIGTSTQAFF. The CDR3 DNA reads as TGTGCCAGCACCATTGGGACTTCAACGCAAGCTTTCTTT.

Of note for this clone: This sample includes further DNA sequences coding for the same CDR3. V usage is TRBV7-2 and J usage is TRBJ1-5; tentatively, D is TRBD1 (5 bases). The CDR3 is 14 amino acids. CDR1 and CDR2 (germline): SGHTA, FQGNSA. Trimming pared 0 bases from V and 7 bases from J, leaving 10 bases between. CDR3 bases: TGTGCCAGCAGCTTAGCGACGGGGGGGCAGCCCCAGCATTTT. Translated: CASSLATGGQPQHF.

In DNA form, the CDR3 reads TGTGCCTGGAGTGGAGGGGACAGGGTCTCCTACGAGCAGTACTTC. Protein sequence: CAWSGGDRVSYEQYF. The chain has TRBV30 and TRBJ2-7; TRBD1 agrees at 9 bases. Germline CDR1 GTSNPN, CDR2 SVGIG (reference sequence). J was trimmed by 0 bases and V by 1 base; bases with no gene match: 4. The CDR3 contains 15 residues.

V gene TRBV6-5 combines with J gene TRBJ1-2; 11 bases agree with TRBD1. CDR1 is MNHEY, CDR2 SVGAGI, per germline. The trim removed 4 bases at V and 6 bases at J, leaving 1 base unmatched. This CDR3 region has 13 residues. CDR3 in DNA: TGTGCCAGCAGTTGGACAGGGGGCCATGGCTACACCTTC. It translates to CASSWTGGHGYTF.

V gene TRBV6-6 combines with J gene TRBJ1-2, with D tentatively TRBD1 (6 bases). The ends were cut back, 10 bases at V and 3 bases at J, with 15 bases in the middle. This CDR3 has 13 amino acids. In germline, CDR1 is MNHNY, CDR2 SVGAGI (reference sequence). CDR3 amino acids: CATSRGNDYGYTF. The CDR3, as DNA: TGTGCCACTTCCAGGGGTAATGACTATGGCTACACCTTC.

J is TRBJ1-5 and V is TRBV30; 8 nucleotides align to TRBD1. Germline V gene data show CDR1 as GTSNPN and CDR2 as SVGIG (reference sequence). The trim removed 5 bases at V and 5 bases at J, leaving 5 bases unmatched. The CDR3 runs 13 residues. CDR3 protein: CAWSQGDYQPQHF. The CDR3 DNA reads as TGTGCCTGGTCACAGGGGGATTATCAGCCCCAGCATTTT.

Written as DNA, the CDR3 is TGTGCCAGCAGCTTAGGCTCCAGGGGGTCGGGTTCACCCCTCCACTTT. It yields the protein CASSLGSRGSGSPLHF. This rearrangement joins TRBV11-2 to TRBJ1-6; TRBD1 matches at 7 bases. The CDR3 runs 16 residues. V was pared by 1 base and J by 9 bases, with 9 bases of the junction left unmatched. CDR1 and CDR2 from the germline V gene are SGHAT and FQNNGV.

This CDR3 reads CASSIGLAGTQETQYF. The DNA for the CDR3 is TGTGCCAGTAGTATAGGCCTAGCGGGGACCCAAGAGACCCAGTACTTC. J is TRBJ2-5 and V is TRBV19; 9 nucleotides match TRBD2. Germline loops: CDR1 LNHDA, CDR2 SQIVND (reference sequence). The CDR3 consists of 16 residues. Germline trimming cut 1 base from V and 1 base from J; bases unmatched to any gene: 4.

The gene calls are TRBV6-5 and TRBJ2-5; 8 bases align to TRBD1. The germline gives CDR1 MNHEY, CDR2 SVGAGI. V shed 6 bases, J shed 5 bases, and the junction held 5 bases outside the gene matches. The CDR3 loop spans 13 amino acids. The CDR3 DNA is TGTGCCAGCAGGCGGACAGGGAAGGAGACCCAGTACTTC. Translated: CASRRTGKETQYF.

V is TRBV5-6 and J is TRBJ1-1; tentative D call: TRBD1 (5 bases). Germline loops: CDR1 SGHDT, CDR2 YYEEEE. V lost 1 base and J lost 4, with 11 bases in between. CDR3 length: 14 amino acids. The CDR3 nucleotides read TGTGCCAGCAGCTTGAGTCAGGGCGGCACTGAAGCTTTCTTT. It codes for CASSLSQGGTEAFF.

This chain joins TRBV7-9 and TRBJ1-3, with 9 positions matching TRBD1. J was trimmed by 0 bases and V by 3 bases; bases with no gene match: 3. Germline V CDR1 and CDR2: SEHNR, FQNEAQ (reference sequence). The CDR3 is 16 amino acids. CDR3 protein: CASSLTGGYSGNTIYF. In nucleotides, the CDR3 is TGTGCCAGCAGCTTGACAGGGGGATACTCTGGAAACACCATATATTTT.

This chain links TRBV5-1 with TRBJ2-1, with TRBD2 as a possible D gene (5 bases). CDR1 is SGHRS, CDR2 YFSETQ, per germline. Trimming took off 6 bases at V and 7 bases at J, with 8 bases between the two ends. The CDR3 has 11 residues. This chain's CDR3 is CASKGENEQFF. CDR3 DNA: TGCGCCAGCAAGGGAGAGAATGAGCAGTTCTTC.

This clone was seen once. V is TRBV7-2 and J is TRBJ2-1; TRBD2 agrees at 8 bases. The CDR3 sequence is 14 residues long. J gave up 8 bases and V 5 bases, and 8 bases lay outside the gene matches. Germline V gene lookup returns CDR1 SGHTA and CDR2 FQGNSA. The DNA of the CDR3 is TGTGCCAGCAGCCCAGGACTAGCTGCGGATGAGCAGTTCTTC. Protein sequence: CASSPGLAADEQFF.

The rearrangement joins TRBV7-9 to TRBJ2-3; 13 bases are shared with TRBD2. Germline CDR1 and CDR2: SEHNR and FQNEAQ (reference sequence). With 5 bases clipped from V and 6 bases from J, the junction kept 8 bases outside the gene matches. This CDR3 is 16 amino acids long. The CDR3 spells CASSPRTSGRSDTQYF. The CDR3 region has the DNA TGTGCCAGCAGCCCGAGGACTAGCGGGAGATCGGATACGCAGTATTTT. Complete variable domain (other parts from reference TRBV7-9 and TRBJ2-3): DTGVSQNPRHKITKRGQNVTFRCDPISEHNRLYWYRQTLGQGPEFLTYFQNEAQLEKSRLLSDRFSAERPKGSFSTLEIQRTEQGDSAMYLCASSPRTSGRSDTQYFGPGTRLTVL.

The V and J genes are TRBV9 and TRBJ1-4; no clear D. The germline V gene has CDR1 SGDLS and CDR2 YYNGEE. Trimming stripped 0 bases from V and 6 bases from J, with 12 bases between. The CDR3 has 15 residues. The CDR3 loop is CASSVGTGSYEKLFF. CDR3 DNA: TGTGCCAGCAGCGTAGGGACGGGGTCGTATGAAAAACTGTTTTTT. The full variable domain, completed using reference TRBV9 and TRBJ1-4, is DSGVTQTPKHLITATGQRVTLRCSPRSGDLSVYWYQQSLDQGLQFLIQYYNGEERAKGNILERFSAQQFPDLHSELNLSSLELGDSALYFCASSVGTGSYEKLFFGSGTQLSVL.

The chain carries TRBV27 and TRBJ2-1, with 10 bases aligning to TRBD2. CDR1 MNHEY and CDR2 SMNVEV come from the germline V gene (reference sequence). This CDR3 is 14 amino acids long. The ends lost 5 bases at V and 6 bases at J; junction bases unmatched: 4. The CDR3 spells CASSRLAGANEQFF. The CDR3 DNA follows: TGTGCCAGCAGTCGGCTAGCGGGAGCCAATGAGCAGTTCTTC.

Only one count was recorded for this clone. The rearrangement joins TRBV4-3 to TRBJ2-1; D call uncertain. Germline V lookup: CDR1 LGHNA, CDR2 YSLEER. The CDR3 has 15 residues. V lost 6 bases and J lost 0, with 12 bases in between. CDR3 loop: CASRYTYSSYNEQFF. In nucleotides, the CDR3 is TGCGCCAGCAGATATACTTACAGCTCCTACAATGAGCAGTTCTTC.

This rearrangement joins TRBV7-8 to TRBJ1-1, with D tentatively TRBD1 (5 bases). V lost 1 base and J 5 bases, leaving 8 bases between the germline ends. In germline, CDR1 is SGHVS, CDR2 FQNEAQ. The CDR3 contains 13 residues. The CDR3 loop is CASSLDGGTEAFF. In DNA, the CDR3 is TGTGCCAGCAGCTTAGATGGGGGGACTGAAGCTTTCTTT.

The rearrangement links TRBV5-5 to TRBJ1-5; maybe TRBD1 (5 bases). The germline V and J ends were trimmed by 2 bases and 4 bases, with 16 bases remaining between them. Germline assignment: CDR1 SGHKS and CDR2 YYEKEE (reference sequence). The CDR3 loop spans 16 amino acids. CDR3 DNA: TGTGCCAGCAGCTTAGACCCGGGGGTTTCGAATCAGCCCCAGCATTTT. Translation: CASSLDPGVSNQPQHF.

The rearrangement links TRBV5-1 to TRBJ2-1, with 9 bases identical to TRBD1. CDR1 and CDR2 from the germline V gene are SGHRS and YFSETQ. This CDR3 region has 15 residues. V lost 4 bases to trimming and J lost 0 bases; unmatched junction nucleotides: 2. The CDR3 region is CASSLGQGSYNEQFF. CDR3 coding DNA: TGCGCCAGCAGCCTGGGACAGGGCTCCTACAATGAGCAGTTCTTC.

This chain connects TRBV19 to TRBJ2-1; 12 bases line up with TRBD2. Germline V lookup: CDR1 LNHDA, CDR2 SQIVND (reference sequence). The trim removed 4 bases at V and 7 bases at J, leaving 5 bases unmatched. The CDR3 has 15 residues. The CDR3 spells CASSRLAGESNEQFF. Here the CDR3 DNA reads TGTGCCAGTAGTAGACTAGCGGGAGAGTCTAATGAGCAGTTCTTC.

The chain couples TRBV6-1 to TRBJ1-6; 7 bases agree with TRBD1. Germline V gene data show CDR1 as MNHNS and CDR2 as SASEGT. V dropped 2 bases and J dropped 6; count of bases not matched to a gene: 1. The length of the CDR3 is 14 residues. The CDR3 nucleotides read TGTGCCAGCAGTGAACAGGGGGTTAATTCACCCCTCCACTTT. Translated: CASSEQGVNSPLHF.

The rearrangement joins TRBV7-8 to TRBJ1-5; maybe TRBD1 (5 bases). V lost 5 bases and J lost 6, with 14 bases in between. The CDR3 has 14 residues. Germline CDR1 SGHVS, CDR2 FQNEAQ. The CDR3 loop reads CASSGSGGSQPQHF. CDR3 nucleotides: TGTGCCAGCAGCGGCAGTGGGGGGAGTCAGCCCCAGCATTTT.

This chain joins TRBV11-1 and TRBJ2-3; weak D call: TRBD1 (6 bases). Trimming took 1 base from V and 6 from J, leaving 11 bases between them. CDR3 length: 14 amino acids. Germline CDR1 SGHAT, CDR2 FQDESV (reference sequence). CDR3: CASSLGTEGDTQYF. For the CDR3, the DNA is TGTGCCAGCAGCTTAGGGACAGAGGGGGATACGCAGTATTTT.